This TCR beta chain was captured by sequencing in a study of T-cell memory formation after mild COVID-19 (dated by TCRdb to the early 2020s). In the study overall: TCR sequence clusters from the two donors were largely donor specific. In a couple of donors, T-cell clones that expanded and contracted after mild COVID-19 were followed by sequencing TCRalpha and TCRbeta repertoires longitudinally. Two young, previously healthy adult volunteers made up the cohort, one male and one female. Overall results and qualifications from the work: Some responding clones were detected in pre-infection memory, suggesting pre-existing cross-reactive memory T cells joined the SARS-CoV-2 response. Whether the second-wave clones peaking on day 37 were SARS-CoV-2 specific was not confirmed. Contracting CD4+ clones appeared mostly in the CM and EM memory subsets, whereas CD8+ clones were enriched in EMRA. From day 15 to 85, contracting clones showed balanced CD4/CD8 phenotypes, whereas a second wave of clones that expanded from day 15 to 37 leaned towards CD4+. Only a couple of mild cases were covered by the study, and larger cohorts that include severe cases with pre-infection samples were considered necessary.

Note on this clonotype: Its specific antigen is unknown. Base-call qualities are not available, and no considerably larger clone is one nucleotide away.

Ficoll-Paque density gradient centrifugation was used to isolate PBMCs. From the cysteine up to the phenylalanine, the CDR3 has a length of 12 residues. Just CDR3 DNA is preserved here, 36 bases in frame from base 1. Deletion took 2 bases off V and 5 bases off J, with a span of 7 bases between the germline ends. CDR1 DFQATT and CDR2 SNEGSKA were looked up in the germline V gene (reference sequence). Reads for this sample came from an Illumina NovaSeq 6000. Using 5'RACE with constant-segment primers, TCRalpha and TCRbeta cDNA libraries were constructed, with sample barcodes and unique molecular identifiers added in the process. RNA was extracted from every sample with Trizol reagent. Amplification of the libraries took two PCR steps, and the second step added a second sample barcode plus Illumina TruSeq adapters. Sequencing of the libraries was done on an Illumina NovaSeq, producing 2 x 150 bp paired-end reads. The original pipeline was this. Demultiplexing of reads and collapsing into UMI-guided consensus sequences were performed with migec v1.2.7. With mixcr v2.1.11, UMI consensuses were aligned to TRA and TRB V and J templates and assembled into clonotypes. A clonotype was counted as expanded or contracted only when both edgeR and NoisET called the clonotype significant, with the noise models trained on biological replicates. For edgeR calls, a false discovery rate-adjusted p below 0.01 and a log2 fold-change threshold of 1 were applied. As an exploratory analysis of dynamics, PCA with hierarchical clustering was applied to max-normalized trajectories of the 1000 most abundant clonotypes. The CD4 or CD8 phenotype of responding clones was assigned using the separately sequenced CD4+ and CD8+ repertoires. TCRdb itself trimmed the public reads at Q25 with fastp, ran MiXCR and retained productive beta chains. A single entry per CDR3 protein holds the most common genes and DNA from its merged rows. TCRdb's processing, not the authors', yielded these V and J calls. For this sample there are under 550,000 distinct CDR3 sequences; over 15% appear just once. Of the sample, around a fifth falls within the top ten clones.

Sequenced input: PBMCs or a T cell subset sorted from them (not recorded which). Rearrangement joined TRBV20-1 to TRBJ2-1; no D gene call is confident. The TCR was taken from a young man who had mild COVID-19 (a few samples of this study predate the infection). The sample titles of this study are shuffled in the database, so cell type and time point are left out; the donor was told from shared clones. The DNA sequence is given as TGCAGTGCTAGACGGCCGGACAATGAGCAGTTCTTC. It encodes CSARRPDNEQFF.